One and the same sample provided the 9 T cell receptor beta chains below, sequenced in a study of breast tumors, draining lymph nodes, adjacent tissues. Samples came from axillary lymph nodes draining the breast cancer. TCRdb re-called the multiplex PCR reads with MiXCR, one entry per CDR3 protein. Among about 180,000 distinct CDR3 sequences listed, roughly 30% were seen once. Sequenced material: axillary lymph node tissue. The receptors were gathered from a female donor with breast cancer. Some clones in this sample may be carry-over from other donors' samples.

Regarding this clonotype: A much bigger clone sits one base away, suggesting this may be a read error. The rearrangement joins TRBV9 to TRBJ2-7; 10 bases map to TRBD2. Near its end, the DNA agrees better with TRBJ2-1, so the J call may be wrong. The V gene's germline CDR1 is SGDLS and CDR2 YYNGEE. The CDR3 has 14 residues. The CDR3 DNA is TGTGCCAGCAGCAGCGGGAGGGCCACCTACGAGCAGTTCTTC. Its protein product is CASSSGRATYEQFF.

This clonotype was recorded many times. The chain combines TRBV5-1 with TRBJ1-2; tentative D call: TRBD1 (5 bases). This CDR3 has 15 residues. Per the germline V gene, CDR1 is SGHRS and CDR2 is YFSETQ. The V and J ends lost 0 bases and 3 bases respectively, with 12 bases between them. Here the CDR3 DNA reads TGCGCCAGCAGCTTGGGCCGGGGAGGGGACTATGGCTACACCTTC. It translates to CASSLGRGGDYGYTF.

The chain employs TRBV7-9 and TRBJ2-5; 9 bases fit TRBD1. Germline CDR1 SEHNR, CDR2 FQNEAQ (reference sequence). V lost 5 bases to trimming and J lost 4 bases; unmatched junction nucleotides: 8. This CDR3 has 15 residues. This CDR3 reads CASSPGQGQRETQYF. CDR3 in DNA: TGTGCCAGCAGCCCGGGACAGGGACAGAGAGAGACCCAGTACTTC.

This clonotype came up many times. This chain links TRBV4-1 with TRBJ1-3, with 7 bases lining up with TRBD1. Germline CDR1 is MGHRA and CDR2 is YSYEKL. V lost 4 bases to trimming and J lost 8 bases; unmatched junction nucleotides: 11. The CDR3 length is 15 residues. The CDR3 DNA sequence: TGCGCCAGCAGCCGCAACGAGGGTCAGGGGGACACCATATATTTT. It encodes CASSRNEGQGDTIYF.

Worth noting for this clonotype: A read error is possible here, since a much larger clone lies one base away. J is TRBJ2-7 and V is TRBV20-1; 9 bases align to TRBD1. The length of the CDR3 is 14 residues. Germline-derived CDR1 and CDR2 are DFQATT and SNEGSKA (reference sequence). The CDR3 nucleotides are TGCAGTGCTACGTTGACAGGGGGGTTAACCGAGCTGTACTTC. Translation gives CSATLTGGLTELYF.

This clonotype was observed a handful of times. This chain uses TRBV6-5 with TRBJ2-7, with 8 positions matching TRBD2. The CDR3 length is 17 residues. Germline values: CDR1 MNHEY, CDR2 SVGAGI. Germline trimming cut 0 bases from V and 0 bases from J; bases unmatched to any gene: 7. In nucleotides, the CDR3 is TGTGCCAGCAGTTACTCCCTAGCGGGCGGAAGCTCCTACGAGCAGTACTTC. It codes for CASSYSLAGGSSYEQYF.

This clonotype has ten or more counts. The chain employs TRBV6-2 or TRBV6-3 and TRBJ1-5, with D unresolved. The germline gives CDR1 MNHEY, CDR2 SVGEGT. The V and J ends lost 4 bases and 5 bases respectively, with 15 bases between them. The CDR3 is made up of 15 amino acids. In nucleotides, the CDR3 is TGTGCCAGCAGTTGGAGGGCACGTGGGGATCAGCCCCAGCATTTT. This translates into CASSWRARGDQPQHF.

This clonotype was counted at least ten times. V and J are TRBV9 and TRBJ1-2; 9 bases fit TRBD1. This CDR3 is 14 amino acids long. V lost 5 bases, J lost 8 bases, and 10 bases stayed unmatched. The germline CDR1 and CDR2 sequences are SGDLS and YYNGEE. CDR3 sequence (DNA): TGTGCCAGCAGTGGGACAGGGCTACCGTGGGGCTACACCTTC. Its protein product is CASSGTGLPWGYTF. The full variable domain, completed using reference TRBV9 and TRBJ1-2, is DSGVTQTPKHLITATGQRVTLRCSPRSGDLSVYWYQQSLDQGLQFLIQYYNGEERAKGNILERFSAQQFPDLHSELNLSSLELGDSALYFCASSGTGLPWGYTFGSGTRLTVV.

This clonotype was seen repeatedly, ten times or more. In DNA form, the CDR3 reads TGTGCCAGCAGCCCTACCCCAGGGGGAAGCGGGGAGCTGTTTTTT. Translating it yields CASSPTPGGSGELFF. V gene TRBV5-4 combines with J gene TRBJ2-2; 7 bases match TRBD1. Germline V gene sequence: CDR1 SGHNT, CDR2 YYREEE (reference sequence). V shed 4 bases, J shed 7 bases, and the junction held 10 bases outside the gene matches. The CDR3 contains 15 residues.